This TCR beta chain was sequenced in a study of shared clonotypes between healthy human individuals. Study overall: Per donor, three plates held CD4 naive cells, three held CD4 memory, two held CD8 naive and one held CD8 memory.

Method: immunoSEQ multiplex PCR; TCRdb's copy keeps in-frame clones and lacks some. The table lists about 1 million clones, 75% of them singletons, with nearly 1.5% in the top ten. The CDR3 loop spans 19 amino acids. CDR1 SEHNR and CDR2 FQNEAQ come from the germline V gene (reference sequence). V lost 5 bases, J lost 0 bases, and 14 bases stayed unmatched. The donor cohort consisted entirely of Caucasian adults residing in Nashville, Tennessee. The V gene is TRBV7-9, the J gene TRBJ1-5, with 9 bases identical to TRBD1. This receptor was obtained from a man in his late teens or twenties in good health. Sequenced sample: memory CD4+ T cells sorted from blood. Subset denoted: CD45RA-negative fraction. CDR3 in amino acids: CASSPASGQGTYSNQPQHF. The CDR3, as DNA: TGTGCCAGCAGCCCTGCGAGTGGACAGGGGACGTATAGCAATCAGCCCCAGCATTTT.